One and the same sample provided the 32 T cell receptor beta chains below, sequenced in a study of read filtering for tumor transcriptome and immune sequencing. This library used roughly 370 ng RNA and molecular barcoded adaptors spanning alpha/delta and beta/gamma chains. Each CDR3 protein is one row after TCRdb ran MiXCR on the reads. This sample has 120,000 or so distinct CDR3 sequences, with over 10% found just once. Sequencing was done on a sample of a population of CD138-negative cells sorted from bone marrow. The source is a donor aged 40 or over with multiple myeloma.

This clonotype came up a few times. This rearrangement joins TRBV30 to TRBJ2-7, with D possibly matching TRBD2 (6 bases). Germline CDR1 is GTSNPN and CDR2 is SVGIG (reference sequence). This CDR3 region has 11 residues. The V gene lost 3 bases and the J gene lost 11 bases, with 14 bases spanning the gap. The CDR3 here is CAWRGWAGKYF. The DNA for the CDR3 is TGTGCCTGGAGAGGATGGGCGGGAAAGTACTTC.

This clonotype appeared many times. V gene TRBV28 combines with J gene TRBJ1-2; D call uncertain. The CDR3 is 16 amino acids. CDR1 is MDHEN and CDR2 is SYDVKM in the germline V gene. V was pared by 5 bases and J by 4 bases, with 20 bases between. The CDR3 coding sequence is TGTGCCAGCAGTGCGGCGGCTGACTTAATATCCTATGGCTACACCTTC. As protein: CASSAAADLISYGYTF.

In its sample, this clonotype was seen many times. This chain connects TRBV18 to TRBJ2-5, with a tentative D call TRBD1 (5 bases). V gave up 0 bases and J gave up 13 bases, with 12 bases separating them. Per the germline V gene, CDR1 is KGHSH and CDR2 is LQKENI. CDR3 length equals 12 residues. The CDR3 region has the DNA TGTGCCAGCTCACCACCGTCAGGGAATCGGTACTTC. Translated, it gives CASSPPSGNRYF.

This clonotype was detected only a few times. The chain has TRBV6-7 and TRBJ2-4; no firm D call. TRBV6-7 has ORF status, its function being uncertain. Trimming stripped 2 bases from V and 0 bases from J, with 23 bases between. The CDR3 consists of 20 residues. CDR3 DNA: TGTGCCAGCAGTTACCCCTTCTACCCGCTTTATAGTCTAGCCAAAAACATTCAGTACTTC. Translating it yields CASSYPFYPLYSLAKNIQYF.

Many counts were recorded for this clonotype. CDR3 region: CASSQGGGGEQFF. The CDR3 nucleotides read TGTGCCAGCAGCCAAGGTGGGGGGGGTGAGCAGTTCTTC. The rearrangement uses TRBV4-2 and TRBJ2-1; 7 bases fit TRBD2. Germline CDR1 and CDR2: LGHNA and YNFKEQ. V shed 1 base, J shed 9 bases, and the junction held 3 bases outside the gene matches. This CDR3 is 13 amino acids long.

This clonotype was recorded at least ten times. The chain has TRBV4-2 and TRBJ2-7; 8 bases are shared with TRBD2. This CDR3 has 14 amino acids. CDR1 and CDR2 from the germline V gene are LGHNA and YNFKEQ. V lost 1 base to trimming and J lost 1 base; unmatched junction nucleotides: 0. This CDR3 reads CASSQAGGSYEQYF. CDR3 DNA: TGTGCCAGCAGCCAAGCGGGAGGGTCCTACGAGCAGTACTTC.

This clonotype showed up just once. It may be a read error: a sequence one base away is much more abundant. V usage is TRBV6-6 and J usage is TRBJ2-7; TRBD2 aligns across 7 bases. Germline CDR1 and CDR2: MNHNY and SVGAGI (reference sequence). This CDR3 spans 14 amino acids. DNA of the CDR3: TGTGCCAGCAGTTGGCCGGGACGGGACTACGAGCAGCACTTC. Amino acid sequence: CASSWPGRDYEQHF.

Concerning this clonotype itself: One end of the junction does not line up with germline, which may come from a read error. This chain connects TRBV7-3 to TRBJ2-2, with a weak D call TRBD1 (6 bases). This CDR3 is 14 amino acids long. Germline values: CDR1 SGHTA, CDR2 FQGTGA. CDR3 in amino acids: CASSLTRGTGEQFF. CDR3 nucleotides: TGTGCCAGCAGCCTAACCAGGGGCACCGGGGAGCAGTTTTTT.

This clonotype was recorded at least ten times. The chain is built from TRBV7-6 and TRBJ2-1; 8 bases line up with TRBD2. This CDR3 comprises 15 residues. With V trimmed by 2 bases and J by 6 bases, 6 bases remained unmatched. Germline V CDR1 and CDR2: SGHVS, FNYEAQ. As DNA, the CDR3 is TGTGCCAGCAGCTTATCGGGAGGGCCGACCAATGAGCAGTTCTTC. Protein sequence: CASSLSGGPTNEQFF.

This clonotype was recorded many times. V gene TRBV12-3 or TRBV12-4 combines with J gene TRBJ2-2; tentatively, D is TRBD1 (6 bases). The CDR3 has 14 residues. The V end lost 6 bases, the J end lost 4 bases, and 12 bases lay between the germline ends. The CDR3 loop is CASSQGHPTGELFF. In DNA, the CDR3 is TGTGCCAGCAGCCAGGGACATCCCACCGGGGAGCTGTTTTTT.

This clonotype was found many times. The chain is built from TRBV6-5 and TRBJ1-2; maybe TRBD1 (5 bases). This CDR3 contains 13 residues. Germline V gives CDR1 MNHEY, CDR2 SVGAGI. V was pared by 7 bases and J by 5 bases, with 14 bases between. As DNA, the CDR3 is TGTGCCAGCACCCCGAGAGGGGTGTATGGCTACACCTTC. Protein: CASTPRGVYGYTF.

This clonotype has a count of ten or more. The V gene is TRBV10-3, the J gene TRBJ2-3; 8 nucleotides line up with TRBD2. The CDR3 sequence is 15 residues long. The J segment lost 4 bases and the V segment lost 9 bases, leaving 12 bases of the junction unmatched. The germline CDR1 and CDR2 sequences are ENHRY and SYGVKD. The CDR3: CAISPTSGSADTQYF. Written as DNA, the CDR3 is TGTGCCATTTCGCCCACTAGCGGAAGCGCAGATACGCAGTATTTT.

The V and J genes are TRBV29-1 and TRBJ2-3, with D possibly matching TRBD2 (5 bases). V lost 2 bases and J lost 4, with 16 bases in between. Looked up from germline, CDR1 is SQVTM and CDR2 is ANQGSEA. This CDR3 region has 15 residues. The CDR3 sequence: CSVEFSASLPDTQYF. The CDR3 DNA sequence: TGCAGCGTTGAATTCTCTGCTAGCTTACCAGATACGCAGTATTTT.

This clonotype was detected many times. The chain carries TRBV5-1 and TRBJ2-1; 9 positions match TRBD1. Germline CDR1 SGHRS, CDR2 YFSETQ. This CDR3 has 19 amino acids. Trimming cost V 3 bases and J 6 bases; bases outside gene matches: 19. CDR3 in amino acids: CASSSTQTGGAGWANEQFF. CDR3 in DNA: TGCGCCAGCAGCTCGACACAAACAGGGGGCGCGGGTTGGGCCAATGAGCAGTTCTTC.

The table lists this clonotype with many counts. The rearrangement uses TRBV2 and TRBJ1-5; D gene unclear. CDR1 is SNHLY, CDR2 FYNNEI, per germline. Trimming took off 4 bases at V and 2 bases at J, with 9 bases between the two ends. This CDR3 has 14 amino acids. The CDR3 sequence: CASSARRGNQPQHF. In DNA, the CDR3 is TGTGCCAGCAGTGCCCGCAGAGGCAATCAGCCCCAGCATTTT.

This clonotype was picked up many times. CDR3 amino acids: CASSQDFGTGREQFF. In DNA, the CDR3 is TGTGCCAGCAGCCAAGATTTTGGGACAGGGCGTGAGCAGTTCTTC. This rearrangement joins TRBV14 to TRBJ2-1; TRBD1 agrees at 9 bases. With V trimmed by 0 bases and J by 9 bases, 6 bases remained unmatched. Germline V gene sequence: CDR1 SGHDN, CDR2 FVKESK. The CDR3 length is 15 residues.

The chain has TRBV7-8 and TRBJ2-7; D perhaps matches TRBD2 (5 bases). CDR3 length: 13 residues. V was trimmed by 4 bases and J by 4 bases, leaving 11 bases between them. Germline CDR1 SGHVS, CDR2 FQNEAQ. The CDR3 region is CASSSSRRYEQYF. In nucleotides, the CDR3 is TGTGCCAGCAGCTCCAGCAGGAGGTACGAGCAGTACTTC. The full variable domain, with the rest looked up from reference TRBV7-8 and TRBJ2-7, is GAGVSQSPRYKVAKRGQDVALRCDPISGHVSLFWYQQALGQGPEFLTYFQNEAQLDKSGLPSDRFFAERPEGSVSTLKIQRTQQEDSAVYLCASSSSRRYEQYFGPGTRLTVT.

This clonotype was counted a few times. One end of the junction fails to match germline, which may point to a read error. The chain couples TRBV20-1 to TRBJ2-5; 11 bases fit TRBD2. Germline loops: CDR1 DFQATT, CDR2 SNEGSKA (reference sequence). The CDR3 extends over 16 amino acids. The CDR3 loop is CSARVASGRTKETQYF. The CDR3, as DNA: TGCAGTGCCAGAGTCGCTAGCGGGAGGACTAAAGAGACCCAGTACTTC.

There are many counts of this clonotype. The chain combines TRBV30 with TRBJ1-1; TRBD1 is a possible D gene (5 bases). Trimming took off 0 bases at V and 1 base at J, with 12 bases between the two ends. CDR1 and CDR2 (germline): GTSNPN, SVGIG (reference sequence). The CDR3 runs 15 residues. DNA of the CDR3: TGTGCCTGGAGTGTACGGGGCAGAAAGAACACTGAAGCTTTCTTT. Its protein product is CAWSVRGRKNTEAFF.

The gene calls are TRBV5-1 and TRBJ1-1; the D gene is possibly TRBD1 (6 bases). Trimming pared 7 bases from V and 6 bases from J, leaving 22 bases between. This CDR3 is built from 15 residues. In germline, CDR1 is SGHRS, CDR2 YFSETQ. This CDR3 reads CASDPLSTGGPEAFF. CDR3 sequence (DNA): TGCGCCAGCGACCCTCTCTCGACAGGTGGTCCTGAAGCTTTCTTT.

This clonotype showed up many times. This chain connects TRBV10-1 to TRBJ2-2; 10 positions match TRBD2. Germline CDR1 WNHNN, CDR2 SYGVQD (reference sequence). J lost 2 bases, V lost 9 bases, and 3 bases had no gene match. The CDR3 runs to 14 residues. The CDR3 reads CASSGGINTGELFF. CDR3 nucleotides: TGCGCCAGTAGCGGGGGGATCAACACCGGGGAGCTGTTTTTT.

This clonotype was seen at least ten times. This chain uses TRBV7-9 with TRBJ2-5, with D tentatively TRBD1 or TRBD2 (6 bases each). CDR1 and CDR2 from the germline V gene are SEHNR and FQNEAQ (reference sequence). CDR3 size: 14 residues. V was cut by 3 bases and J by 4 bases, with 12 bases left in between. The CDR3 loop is CASSFGRGGETQYF. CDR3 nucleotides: TGTGCCAGCAGCTTCGGCAGGGGAGGAGAGACCCAGTACTTC.

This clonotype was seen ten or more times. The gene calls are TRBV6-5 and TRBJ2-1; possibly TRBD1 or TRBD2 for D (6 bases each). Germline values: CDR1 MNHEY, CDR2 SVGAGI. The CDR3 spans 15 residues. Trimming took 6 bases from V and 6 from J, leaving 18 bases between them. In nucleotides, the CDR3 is TGTGCCAGCAGCCTACAAGGGGGGTGGTCCAATGAGCAGTTCTTC. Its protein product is CASSLQGGWSNEQFF.

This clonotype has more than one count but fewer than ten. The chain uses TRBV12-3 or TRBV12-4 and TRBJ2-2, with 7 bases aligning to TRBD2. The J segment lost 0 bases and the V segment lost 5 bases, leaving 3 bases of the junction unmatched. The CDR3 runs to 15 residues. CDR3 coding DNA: TGTGCCAGCAGTGGGGACTATCCGAACACCGGGGAGCTGTTTTTT. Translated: CASSGDYPNTGELFF.

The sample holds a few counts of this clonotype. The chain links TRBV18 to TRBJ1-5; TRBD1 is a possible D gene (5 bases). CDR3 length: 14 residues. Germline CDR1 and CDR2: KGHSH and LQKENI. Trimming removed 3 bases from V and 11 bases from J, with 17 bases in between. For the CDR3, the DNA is TGTGCCAGCTCACCGGGAGGGACCAGCGGGGCCCAGCATTTT. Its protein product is CASSPGGTSGAQHF.

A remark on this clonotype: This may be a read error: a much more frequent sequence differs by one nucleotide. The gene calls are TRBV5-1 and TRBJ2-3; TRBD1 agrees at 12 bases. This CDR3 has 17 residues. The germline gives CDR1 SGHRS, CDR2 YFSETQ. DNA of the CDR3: TGCGCCAGCAGCACCTTCCCGGGACAGGGGGCTGGAGATACGCCGTATTTT. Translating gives CASSTFPGQGAGDTPYF.

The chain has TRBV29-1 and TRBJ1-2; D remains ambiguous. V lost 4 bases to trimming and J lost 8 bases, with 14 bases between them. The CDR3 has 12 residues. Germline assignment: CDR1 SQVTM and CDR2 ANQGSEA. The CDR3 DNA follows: TGCAGCGTTGTTCTTTTCAGTTACGGCTACACCTTC. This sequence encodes CSVVLFSYGYTF.

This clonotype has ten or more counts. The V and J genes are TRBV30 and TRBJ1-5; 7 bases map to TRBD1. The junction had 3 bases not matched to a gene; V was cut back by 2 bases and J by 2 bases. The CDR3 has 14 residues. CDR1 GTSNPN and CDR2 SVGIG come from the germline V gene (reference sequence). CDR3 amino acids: CAWSRGQGNQPQHF. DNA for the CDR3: TGTGCCTGGAGTCGAGGACAGGGCAATCAGCCCCAGCATTTT.

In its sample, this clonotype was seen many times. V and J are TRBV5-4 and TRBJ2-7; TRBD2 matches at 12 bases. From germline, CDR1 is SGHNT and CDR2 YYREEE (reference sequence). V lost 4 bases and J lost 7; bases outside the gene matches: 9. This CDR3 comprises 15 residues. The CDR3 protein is CASSLQGLAGREQYF. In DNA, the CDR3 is TGTGCCAGCAGCCTTCAAGGACTAGCGGGACGGGAGCAGTACTTC.

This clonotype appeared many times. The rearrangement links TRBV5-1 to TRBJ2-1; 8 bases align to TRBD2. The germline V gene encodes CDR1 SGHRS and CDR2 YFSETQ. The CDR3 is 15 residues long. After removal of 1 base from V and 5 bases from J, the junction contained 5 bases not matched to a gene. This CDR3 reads CASSLKSGRDNEQFF. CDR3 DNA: TGCGCCAGCAGCTTGAAAAGCGGGAGAGACAATGAGCAGTTCTTC.

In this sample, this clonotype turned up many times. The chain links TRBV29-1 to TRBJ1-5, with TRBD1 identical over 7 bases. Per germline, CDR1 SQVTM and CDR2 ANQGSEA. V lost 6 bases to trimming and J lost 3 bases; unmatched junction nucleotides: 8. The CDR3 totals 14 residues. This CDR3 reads CSVGDSANNQPQHF. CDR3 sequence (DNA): TGCAGCGTCGGGGACAGCGCTAACAATCAGCCCCAGCATTTT.

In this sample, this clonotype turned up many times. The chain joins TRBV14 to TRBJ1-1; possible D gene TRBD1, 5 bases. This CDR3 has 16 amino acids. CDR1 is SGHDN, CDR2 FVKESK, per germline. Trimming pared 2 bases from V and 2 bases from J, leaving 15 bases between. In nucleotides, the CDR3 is TGTGCCAGCAGCCAACTCCCGGGGGGAGCAAACACTGAAGCTTTCTTT. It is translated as CASSQLPGGANTEAFF.